Following are 24 T cell receptor beta chains from one sample sequenced in a study of post-analysis software for immune sequencing data. Findings and caveats of the study: When patients were compared with controls, a handful of TRBV segments were more frequent, TRBV5-6, TRBV5-1 and TRBV20-1 among them.

These TCRs are of unknown antigen specificity. Tagging with unique molecular identifiers was a feature of the TCR beta cDNA libraries. In TCRdb, the PCR reads were re-called with MiXCR into one record per CDR3 protein. The data show about half a million distinct CDR3 sequences, about a third seen once. The source material was blood. The source of these receptors is a girl aged 2 to 17 with multiple sclerosis.

V usage is TRBV5-1 and J usage is TRBJ2-1; 10 nucleotides align to TRBD2. The CDR3 runs to 17 residues. The germline gives CDR1 SGHRS, CDR2 YFSETQ. V shed 4 bases, J shed 3 bases, and the junction held 10 bases outside the gene matches. The CDR3 region has the DNA TGCGCCAGCAGCCGCGCATTAGCGGGGGGCCGCTACAATGAGCAGTTCTTC. Its protein product is CASSRALAGGRYNEQFF.

As concerns this clonotype: A read error is likely, as this CDR3 ends without the conserved phenylalanine or tryptophan. This chain links TRBV12-3 or TRBV12-4 with TRBJ2-5; possible D gene TRBD2, 5 bases. V shed 5 bases and J shed 5 bases, with 24 bases lying between them. The CDR3 is 17 residues long. The CDR3 reads CASSPPRGRLAWETQYC. The CDR3 DNA is TGTGCCAGCAGTCCCCCGCGAGGGCGGTTAGCTTGGGAGACCCAGTACTGC.

The rearrangement links TRBV4-1 to TRBJ2-2; the D is unclear. V lost 1 base and J lost 7, with 4 bases in between. This CDR3 contains 12 residues. Per germline, CDR1 MGHRA and CDR2 YSYEKL. The CDR3 coding sequence is TGCGCCAGCAGCCAAGGGATCGGGGAGCTGTTTTTT. This encodes CASSQGIGELFF.

The rearrangement uses TRBV29-1 and TRBJ2-4; TRBD2 is a possible D gene (5 bases). Germline V gives CDR1 SQVTM, CDR2 ANQGSEA. The V and J ends lost 0 bases and 3 bases respectively, with 9 bases between them. The CDR3 has 14 amino acids. CDR3 loop: CSVEEMGVKNIQYF. The DNA for the CDR3 is TGCAGCGTTGAAGAAATGGGAGTCAAAAACATTCAGTACTTC.

As DNA, the CDR3 is TGTGCCAGCTCACCAGGACAGCAAAACTATGGCTACACCTTC. It yields the protein CASSPGQQNYGYTF. The rearrangement uses TRBV18 and TRBJ1-2; TRBD1 is a possible D gene (6 bases). The V end was cut by 2 bases, the J end by 2 bases, with 9 bases between. There are 14 residues in the CDR3. The germline gives CDR1 KGHSH, CDR2 LQKENI.

This clonotype appeared a few times. The chain joins TRBV10-2 to TRBJ2-4; no reliable D call. Germline CDR1 is WSHSY and CDR2 is SAAADI. V lost 6 bases to trimming and J lost 0 bases, with 12 bases between them. This CDR3 contains 15 residues. The chain's CDR3 is CASSFGVVAKNIQYF. The CDR3 bases are TGCGCCAGCAGCTTTGGGGTGGTAGCCAAAAACATTCAGTACTTC.

In the case of this clonotype: A junction end diverges from the germline sequence, so it may reflect a read error. This chain uses TRBV24-1 with TRBJ1-2, with D hard to call. The CDR3 totals 16 residues. CDR1 and CDR2 from the germline V gene are KGHDR and SFDVKD. CDR3 region: CAPSDSGTRDDYGYTF. Here the CDR3 DNA reads TGTGCCCCCAGTGATTCAGGAACGAGGGATGACTATGGCTACACCTTC.

The chain links TRBV24-1 to TRBJ2-1; TRBD2 agrees at 8 bases. The ends lost 3 bases at V and 7 bases at J; junction bases unmatched: 16. The CDR3 covers 18 residues. Germline lookup yields CDR1 KGHDR and CDR2 SFDVKD. The CDR3 spells CATSDPIPGGGQGNEQFF. CDR3 DNA: TGTGCCACCAGTGATCCAATCCCCGGGGGGGGCCAGGGGAATGAGCAGTTCTTC.

This clonotype was seen more than once but under ten times. The rearrangement links TRBV10-3 to TRBJ2-7; D is undetermined. Germline-derived CDR1 and CDR2 are ENHRY and SYGVKD. V was clipped by 7 bases and J by 4 bases, with 8 bases between them. The CDR3 is 11 residues long. This CDR3 is CAIMESYEQYF. DNA of the CDR3: TGTGCCATCATGGAGTCATACGAGCAGTACTTC.

This clonotype has a handful of counts. The chain recombines TRBV20-1 with TRBJ1-5; D uncertain. V gave up 6 bases and J gave up 1 base, with 7 bases separating them. The length of the CDR3 is 12 residues. CDR1 and CDR2 from the germline V gene are DFQATT and SNEGSKA (reference sequence). CDR3 protein: CSAMDSNQPQHF. The CDR3 DNA is TGCAGTGCAATGGACAGCAATCAGCCCCAGCATTTT.

The J gene is TRBJ2-5, the V gene TRBV6-1; D is uncertain. V lost 0 bases to trimming and J lost 4 bases, with 0 bases between them. Germline V gene sequence: CDR1 MNHNS, CDR2 SASEGT. This CDR3 has 11 residues. CDR3 nucleotide sequence: TGTGCCAGCAGTGAAGCAGAGACCCAGTACTTC. This encodes CASSEAETQYF.

This chain uses TRBV4-1 with TRBJ2-3; D remains ambiguous. The CDR3 extends over 13 amino acids. Trimming shortened V by 0 bases and J by 6 bases, and 7 bases separated the two germline ends. CDR1 is MGHRA and CDR2 is YSYEKL in the germline V gene. The CDR3 reads CASSQDAADTQYF. The CDR3 DNA sequence: TGCGCCAGCAGCCAAGATGCCGCGGATACGCAGTATTTT.

This clonotype has just a few counts. CDR3 loop: CSAFDHHRTNEQFF. DNA for the CDR3: TGCAGTGCTTTCGACCACCACAGGACCAATGAGCAGTTCTTC. The genes are TRBV20-1 and TRBJ2-1; D perhaps matches TRBD1 (5 bases). Germline CDR1 and CDR2: DFQATT and SNEGSKA (reference sequence). This CDR3 has 14 amino acids. The ends were cut back, 5 bases at V and 6 bases at J, with 17 bases in the middle.

The chain combines TRBV11-3 with TRBJ2-3; a weak D match, TRBD1 (6 bases). CDR1 and CDR2 (germline): SGHNT, YENEEA. CDR3 size: 15 residues. V was shortened by 5 bases and J by 2 bases, with 14 bases between the two germline ends. CDR3 DNA: TGTGCCAGCAGCCCAGGGGTGGGGAACACAGATACGCAGTATTTT. This codes for CASSPGVGNTDTQYF.

This clonotype has more than one count but fewer than ten. The chain combines TRBV29-1 with TRBJ2-5; D remains unclear. Germline V gene data show CDR1 as SQVTM and CDR2 as ANQGSEA. With 5 bases removed from V and 1 base from J, the gap between germline ends came to 8 bases. The CDR3 is 12 residues long. CDR3 coding DNA: TGCAGCGTTCCATGGGGCCAAGAGACCCAGTACTTC. Residues: CSVPWGQETQYF.

Details on this clonotype: A much more abundant neighbour one base away suggests this may be a read error. The rearrangement links TRBV18 to TRBJ1-2, with TRBD1 as a possible D gene (6 bases). Germline-derived CDR1 and CDR2 are KGHSH and LQKENI. This CDR3 region has 18 residues. The CDR3 reads CACSPSLNGQTPNYGYTF. The CDR3 nucleotides read TGTGCCTGCTCACCCTCACTAAACGGACAGACACCTAACTATGGCTACACCTTC.

The chain combines TRBV4-1 with TRBJ1-5; no clear D. Germline values: CDR1 MGHRA, CDR2 YSYEKL. V was trimmed by 1 base and J by 0 bases, leaving 7 bases between them. The CDR3 is 15 amino acids. DNA for the CDR3: TGCGCCAGCAGCCAAGCGGGATTTAGCAATCAGCCCCAGCATTTT. Amino acid sequence: CASSQAGFSNQPQHF.

Only a few counts were recorded for this clonotype. The rearrangement links TRBV5-6 to TRBJ1-2; 10 bases agree with TRBD1. CDR3 length: 14 amino acids. The junction had 8 bases not matched to a gene; V was cut back by 6 bases and J by 6 bases. Germline V lookup: CDR1 SGHDT, CDR2 YYEEEE. The CDR3 DNA reads TGTGCCAGCACTCCGGGACAGGGGACCCATGGCTACACCTTC. Its protein is CASTPGQGTHGYTF.

There are a few counts of this clonotype. V is TRBV7-9 and J is TRBJ2-7; D call uncertain. V lost 4 bases and J 2 bases, leaving 6 bases between the germline ends. The CDR3 is 12 residues long. Germline CDR1 reads SEHNR; CDR2 reads FQNEAQ (reference sequence). In nucleotides, the CDR3 is TGTGCCAGCAGCTCGCCCACCTACGAGCAGTACTTC. It translates to CASSSPTYEQYF. Drawing the rest from reference TRBV7-9 and TRBJ2-7, the complete variable domain is DTGVSQNPRHKITKRGQNVTFRCDPISEHNRLYWYRQTLGQGPEFLTYFQNEAQLEKSRLLSDRFSAERPKGSFSTLEIQRTEQGDSAMYLCASSSPTYEQYFGPGTRLTVT.

This clonotype has a handful of counts. Here the CDR3 DNA reads TGTGCCAGCAGTTTTAGCGGGACGAGTGGGGAGCAGTACTTC. This translates into CASSFSGTSGEQYF. The chain uses TRBV27 and TRBJ2-7, with TRBD2 identical over 8 bases. The trim removed 3 bases at V and 7 bases at J, leaving 8 bases unmatched. Germline CDR1 and CDR2: MNHEY and SMNVEV (reference sequence). The CDR3 has 14 amino acids.

The chain couples TRBV12-3 or TRBV12-4 to TRBJ2-7; 8 positions agree with TRBD1. CDR3 size: 16 residues. The junction had 9 bases not matched to a gene; V was cut back by 5 bases and J by 0 bases. The CDR3 loop reads CASSGITGGFSYEQYF. The CDR3 region has the DNA TGTGCCAGCAGTGGGATTACAGGGGGTTTCTCCTACGAGCAGTACTTC.

The chain couples TRBV5-1 to TRBJ2-1; D perhaps matches TRBD2 (7 bases). CDR1 SGHRS and CDR2 YFSETQ come from the germline V gene. The CDR3 is 12 amino acids. Trimming stripped 7 bases from V and 9 bases from J, with 14 bases between. The CDR3 sequence is CASRRGAGEQFF. The CDR3 bases are TGCGCCAGCCGTCGGGGGGCCGGTGAGCAGTTCTTC. Full variable domain (rest looked up from reference TRBV5-1 and TRBJ2-1): KAGVTQTPRYLIKTRGQQVTLSCSPISGHRSVSWYQQTPGQGLQFLFEYFSETQRNKGNFPGRFSGRQFSNSRSEMNVSTLELGDSALYLCASRRGAGEQFFGPGTRLTVL.

This chain joins TRBV29-1 and TRBJ1-1, with D perhaps matching TRBD1 (6 bases). Germline-derived CDR1 and CDR2 are SQVTM and ANQGSEA. With 3 bases removed from V and 0 bases from J, the gap between germline ends came to 23 bases. The CDR3 runs 18 residues. For the CDR3, the DNA is TGCAGCGTTGACTCCGGGCCGGTAGGGGGGATCATGAACACTGAAGCTTTCTTT. Translation: CSVDSGPVGGIMNTEAFF.

This clonotype was picked up a small number of times. V is TRBV6-1 and J is TRBJ2-4; no reliable D call. V was cut by 1 base and J by 1 base, with 5 bases left in between. Germline values: CDR1 MNHNS, CDR2 SASEGT. The CDR3 runs to 14 residues. CDR3 nucleotides: TGTGCCAGCAGTGAAGTTGGGGCCAAAAACATTCAGTACTTC. Translated: CASSEVGAKNIQYF.